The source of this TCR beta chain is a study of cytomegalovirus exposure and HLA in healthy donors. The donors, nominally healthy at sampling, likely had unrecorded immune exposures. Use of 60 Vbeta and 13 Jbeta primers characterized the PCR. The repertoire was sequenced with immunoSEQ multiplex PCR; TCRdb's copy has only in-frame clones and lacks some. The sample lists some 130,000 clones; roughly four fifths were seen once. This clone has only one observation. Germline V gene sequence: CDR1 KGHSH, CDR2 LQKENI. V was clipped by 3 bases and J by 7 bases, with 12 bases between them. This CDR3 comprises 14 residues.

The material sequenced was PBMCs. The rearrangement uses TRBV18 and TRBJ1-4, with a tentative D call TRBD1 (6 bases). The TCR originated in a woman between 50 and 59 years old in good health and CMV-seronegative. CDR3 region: CASSPIGGSEKLFF. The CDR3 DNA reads TGTGCCAGCTCACCGATAGGGGGATCTGAAAAACTGTTTTTT.